Given below is one TCR beta chain in context. Antigen unknown. The data stem from a study of T cell responses to AZD1222 COVID-19 vaccine. Regarding the study as a whole: At study baseline, merely roughly 6 AZD1222 recipients were seropositive.

Only in-frame clones appear in the TCRdb table, and some are missing; sequencing was by immunoSEQ multiplex PCR. Seen here are approximately 110,000 clones, approximately 87% observed once, and the top ten hold 4% to 5.5%. The material sequenced was peripheral blood, taken 28 days after the second AZD1222 dose. The sequence was collected from an adult who received the AZD1222 COVID-19 vaccine.

CDR3 region: CASSQGTGYGYTF. CDR3 DNA: TGCGCCAGCAGCCAAGGTACAGGTTATGGCTACACCTTC. This chain links TRBV4-3 with TRBJ1-2; D possibly corresponds to TRBD1 (5 bases). Trimming pared 1 base from V and 5 bases from J, leaving 8 bases between. The germline gives CDR1 LGHNA, CDR2 YSLEER. The CDR3 has 13 amino acids.